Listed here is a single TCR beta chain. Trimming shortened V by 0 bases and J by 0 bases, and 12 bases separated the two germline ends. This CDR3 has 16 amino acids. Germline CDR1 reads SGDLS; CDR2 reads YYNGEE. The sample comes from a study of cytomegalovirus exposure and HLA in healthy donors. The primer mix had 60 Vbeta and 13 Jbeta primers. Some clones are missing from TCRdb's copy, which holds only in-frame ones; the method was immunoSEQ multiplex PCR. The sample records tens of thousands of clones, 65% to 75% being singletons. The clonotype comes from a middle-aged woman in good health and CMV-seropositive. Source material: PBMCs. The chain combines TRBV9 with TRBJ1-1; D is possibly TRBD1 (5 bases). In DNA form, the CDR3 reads TGTGCCAGCAGCGTAGGGGACGGACTAATGAACACTGAAGCTTTCTTT. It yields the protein CASSVGDGLMNTEAFF.